This T cell receptor beta chain is from a study of blood T cell repertoires in COVID-19. About the study: Specimens from acute and convalescent COVID-19 originated in the United States, Italy and Spain. Sources were T cells, B-cell-depleted T cells, or PBMCs; the material itself was cDNA or gDNA.

Per the original data handling: How many nucleated cells were present was estimated from reference gene primer amplification. The table came from immunoSEQ multiplex PCR; TCRdb's copy has only in-frame clones and leaves some out. The D gene and trimming were derived from the DNA, and the V and J assignments and clone size from that table. This table has 200,000 to 250,000 clones, around 82% appearing once. CDR1 is MNHNS and CDR2 is SASEGT in the germline V gene. The CDR3 contains 17 residues. Germline trimming cut 3 bases from V and 0 bases from J; bases unmatched to any gene: 7. The sequencing sample was made of peripheral blood. This chain joins TRBV6-1 and TRBJ1-2, with 10 positions matching TRBD1. This TCR was recovered from a human donor in a cohort sampled during active COVID-19. The CDR3 sequence is CASSEIWGQGTNYGYTF. The CDR3 DNA reads TGTGCCAGCAGTGAGATTTGGGGACAGGGGACTAACTATGGCTACACCTTC.